Many counts were recorded for the clone carrying this T cell receptor beta chain. Its target is not known. The source material, RNA transcripts, was used to amplify TCR beta CDR3 regions. Initially, a first-round RT-PCR of the TCR CDR3 employed the HTBI primer set. TCRdb redid the calling of the multiplex PCR reads with MiXCR, one entry per CDR3 protein. Counted here are roughly 380,000 distinct CDR3 sequences, more than 11% occurring once; the ten biggest clones make up 9.5% to 11%. These patients, aged 18 to 65, had recently diagnosed hyperthyroidism lasting under 2 months. The data originate from a study of T cells in Graves' hyperthyroidism and ophthalmopathy. Study observations and caveats: Blood samples included most of the expanded thyroid clonotypes exceeding 0.001.

Germline V lookup: CDR1 SNHLY, CDR2 FYNNEI. J gave up 4 bases and V 10 bases, and 10 bases lay outside the gene matches. This CDR3 region has 13 residues. This chain joins TRBV2 and TRBJ2-7; TRBD2 matches 7 bases. What was sequenced was blood. This receptor was taken from a woman in her fifties or sixties with Graves' hyperthyroidism. As DNA, the CDR3 is TGTGCCATCCGACGCGGAGCGGGGTACGAGCAGTACTTC. This encodes CAIRRGAGYEQYF.